The entry below describes one T cell receptor beta chain. This sample was included in a study of patients and donors after allogeneic stem cell transplantation. TCRdb passed the RT-PCR reads through MiXCR, listing each CDR3 protein once. Counted here are about 960,000 distinct CDR3 sequences, 18% occurring once; the ten biggest clones make up roughly 6%. Germline assignment: CDR1 MNHEY and CDR2 SMNVEV (reference sequence). This CDR3 region has 17 residues. V shed 5 bases, J shed 2 bases, and the junction held 8 bases outside the gene matches. The rearrangement links TRBV27 to TRBJ2-2; 10 nucleotides line up with TRBD2. The clonotype comes from a human donor who was either an allogeneic HSCT recipient or a stem cell or donor lymphocyte infusion donor (not recorded which). It is not recorded whose cells these are; they may come from a transplant donor. The sample taken for sequencing was blood, either unsorted or a sorted T cell fraction (not recorded which). The CDR3 spells CASSKTLAGVNTGELFF. Written as DNA, the CDR3 is TGTGCCAGCAGTAAGACTCTAGCGGGAGTTAACACCGGGGAGCTGTTTTTT.